This is a list of T cell receptor beta chains from one sample in a study of OX40 agonist ivuxolimab in advanced cancers. TCRdb's copy holds only in-frame clones and misses some; the assay was immunoSEQ multiplex PCR. The data contain approximately 54,000 clones, approximately 90% of them singletons. This specimen was CD4+ or CD8+ T cells sorted from blood, taken in a trial of the OX40 agonist ivuxolimab. The receptors were sampled from an adult with an advanced solid tumor such as melanoma, head and neck, liver or kidney cancer. Both conserved end residues are part of each CDR3. A D gene is named only where the DNA matches it firmly. Rows may omit the clone size; those that give it use once, few, many or a size class.

d_gene: TRBD1
abundance: -
j_gene: TRBJ2-7
v_gene: TRBV5-6
CDR3aa: CASSFLRTGVEQYF
CDR3nt: TGTGCCAGCAGCTTTCTGCGGACAGGGGTCGAGCAGTACTTC

d_gene: TRBD1
abundance: -
j_gene: TRBJ1-1
v_gene: TRBV18
CDR3aa: CASSPRSGGMNTEAFF
CDR3nt: TGTGCCAGCTCACCACGGTCAGGGGGCATGAACACTGAAGCTTTCTTT

d_gene: -
abundance: -
j_gene: TRBJ1-3
v_gene: TRBV28
CDR3aa: CASTNLRFSGNTIYF
CDR3nt: TGTGCCAGCACTAACTTACGCTTCTCTGGAAACACCATATATTTT

d_gene: -
abundance: -
j_gene: TRBJ1-2
v_gene: TRBV2
CDR3aa: CASITQNYGYTF
CDR3nt: TGTGCCAGCATAACACAGAACTATGGCTACACCTTC

d_gene: -
abundance: -
j_gene: TRBJ2-3
v_gene: TRBV5-6
CDR3aa: CASSRDLEDTQYF
CDR3nt: TGTGCCAGCAGCCGGGACCTAGAGGATACGCAGTATTTT

d_gene: TRBD2
abundance: -
j_gene: TRBJ2-2
v_gene: TRBV7-3
CDR3aa: CASSLLAGGTTGELFF
CDR3nt: TGTGCCAGCAGCCTATTAGCGGGTGGGACCACTGGGGAGCTGTTTTTT

d_gene: TRBD1
abundance: -
j_gene: TRBJ2-1
v_gene: TRBV27
CDR3aa: CASSLPGTGNEQFF
CDR3nt: TGTGCCAGCAGTTTACCCGGGACAGGGAATGAGCAGTTCTTC

d_gene: TRBD2
abundance: -
j_gene: TRBJ2-5
v_gene: TRBV27
CDR3aa: CASSQLAEMGFGRETQYF
CDR3nt: TGTGCCAGCAGCCAACTAGCGGAAATGGGATTCGGGCGAGAGACCCAGTACTTC

d_gene: -
abundance: -
j_gene: TRBJ1-1
v_gene: TRBV19
CDR3aa: CASSASGFTNTEAFF
CDR3nt: TGTGCCAGTAGTGCCTCAGGGTTCACGAACACTGAAGCTTTCTTT

d_gene: TRBD2
abundance: -
j_gene: TRBJ2-1
v_gene: TRBV6-1
CDR3aa: CASSDQREVWGNEQFF
CDR3nt: TGTGCCAGCAGTGATCAGCGGGAGGTTTGGGGCAATGAGCAGTTCTTC

d_gene: -
abundance: -
j_gene: TRBJ2-5
v_gene: TRBV9
CDR3aa: CASSVRSGETQYF
CDR3nt: TGTGCCAGCAGCGTACGGAGTGGAGAGACCCAGTACTTC

d_gene: -
abundance: once
j_gene: TRBJ1-2
v_gene: TRBV28
CDR3aa: CASSTLRGTTNYGYTF
CDR3nt: TGTGCCAGCAGTACCCTCCGGGGGACAACCAACTATGGCTACACCTTC

d_gene: -
abundance: -
j_gene: TRBJ2-3
v_gene: TRBV14
CDR3aa: CASSLTIERTEGTDTQYF
CDR3nt: TGTGCCAGCAGCCTAACTATTGAAAGGACCGAAGGGACAGATACGCAGTATTTT

d_gene: TRBD2
abundance: -
j_gene: TRBJ2-7
v_gene: TRBV5-1
CDR3aa: CASSSGLATHEQYF
CDR3nt: TGCGCCAGCAGCTCTGGACTAGCTACCCACGAGCAGTACTTC

d_gene: TRBD2
abundance: -
j_gene: TRBJ2-1
v_gene: TRBV9
CDR3aa: CASSDGLAGGGSYNEQFF
CDR3nt: TGTGCCAGCAGCGACGGACTAGCGGGAGGGGGCTCCTACAATGAGCAGTTCTTC

d_gene: -
abundance: -
j_gene: TRBJ2-7
v_gene: TRBV5-6
CDR3aa: CASALGSVWSYEQYF
CDR3nt: TGTGCCAGCGCCCTCGGGTCGGTGTGGTCCTACGAGCAGTACTTC

d_gene: -
abundance: -
j_gene: TRBJ2-5
v_gene: TRBV15
CDR3aa: CATSSWKETQYF
CDR3nt: TGTGCCACCAGCAGTTGGAAGGAGACCCAGTACTTC

d_gene: -
abundance: -
j_gene: TRBJ1-4
v_gene: TRBV2
CDR3aa: CASSESGVFPAEAEKLFF
CDR3nt: TGTGCCAGCAGTGAATCGGGTGTTTTTCCCGCGGAGGCTGAAAAACTGTTTTTT

d_gene: TRBD2
abundance: -
j_gene: TRBJ2-7
v_gene: TRBV28
CDR3aa: CASSWEGAYEQYF
CDR3nt: TGTGCCAGCAGTTGGGAGGGTGCCTACGAGCAGTACTTC

d_gene: -
abundance: -
j_gene: TRBJ1-6
v_gene: TRBV13
CDR3aa: CASIHVSYNSPLHF
CDR3nt: TGTGCCAGCATCCACGTCTCCTATAATTCACCCCTCCACTTT

d_gene: TRBD1
abundance: few
j_gene: TRBJ1-1
v_gene: TRBV7-9
CDR3aa: CASSLGTDLAFF
CDR3nt: TGTGCCAGCAGCTTGGGGACAGATTTAGCTTTCTTT

d_gene: TRBD2
abundance: -
j_gene: TRBJ2-3
v_gene: TRBV27
CDR3aa: CASSFGLAGGPGADTQYF
CDR3nt: TGTGCCAGCAGTTTTGGACTAGCGGGAGGGCCCGGGGCAGATACGCAGTATTTT

d_gene: -
abundance: -
j_gene: TRBJ2-7
v_gene: TRBV15
CDR3aa: CATSRGIYEQYF
CDR3nt: TGTGCCACCAGCAGAGGGATCTACGAGCAGTACTTC

d_gene: -
abundance: -
j_gene: TRBJ1-2
v_gene: TRBV7-9
CDR3aa: CASTQLVRVNYGYTF
CDR3nt: TGTGCCAGCACCCAATTGGTTAGGGTCAACTATGGCTACACCTTC